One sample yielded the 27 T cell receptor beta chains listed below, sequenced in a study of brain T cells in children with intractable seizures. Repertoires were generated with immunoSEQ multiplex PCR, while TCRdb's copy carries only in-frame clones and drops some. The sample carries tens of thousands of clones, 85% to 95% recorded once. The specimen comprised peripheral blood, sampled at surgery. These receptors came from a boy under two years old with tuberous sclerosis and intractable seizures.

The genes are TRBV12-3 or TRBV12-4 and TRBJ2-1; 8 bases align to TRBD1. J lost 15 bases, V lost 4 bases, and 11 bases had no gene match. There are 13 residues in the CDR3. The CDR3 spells CASSSTGTGHAFF. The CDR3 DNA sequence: TGTGCCAGCAGTTCTACTGGGACAGGTCATGCGTTCTTC.

CDR3 bases: TGTGCCTGGATCAGCGGGAGAGGAAACTACAATGAGCAGTTCTTC. Translating gives CAWISGRGNYNEQFF. This chain joins TRBV30 and TRBJ2-1; 8 bases agree with TRBD2. Germline trimming cut 4 bases from V and 3 bases from J; bases unmatched to any gene: 8. CDR3 length: 15 residues. CDR1 is GTSNPN and CDR2 is SVGIG in the germline V gene (reference sequence). The complete variable domain, with remaining parts taken from reference TRBV30 and TRBJ2-1, reads SQTIHQWPATLVQPVGSPLSLECTVEGTSNPNLYWYRQAAGRGLQLLFYSVGIGQISSEVPQNLSASRPQDRQFILSSKKLLLSDSGFYLCAWISGRGNYNEQFFGPGTRLTVL.

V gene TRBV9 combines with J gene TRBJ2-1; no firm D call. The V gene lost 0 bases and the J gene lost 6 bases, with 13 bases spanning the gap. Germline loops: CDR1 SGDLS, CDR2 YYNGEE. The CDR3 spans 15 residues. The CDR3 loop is CASSVAPEESNEQFF. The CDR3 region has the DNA TGTGCCAGCAGCGTAGCACCGGAAGAGTCCAATGAGCAGTTCTTC.

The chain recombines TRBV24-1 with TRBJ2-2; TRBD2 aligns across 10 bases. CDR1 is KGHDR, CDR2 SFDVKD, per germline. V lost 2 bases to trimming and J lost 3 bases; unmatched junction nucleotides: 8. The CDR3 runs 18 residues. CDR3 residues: CATSDSSGTSAYTGELFF. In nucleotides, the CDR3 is TGTGCCACCAGTGATTCATCCGGGACTAGCGCTTACACCGGGGAGCTGTTTTTT.

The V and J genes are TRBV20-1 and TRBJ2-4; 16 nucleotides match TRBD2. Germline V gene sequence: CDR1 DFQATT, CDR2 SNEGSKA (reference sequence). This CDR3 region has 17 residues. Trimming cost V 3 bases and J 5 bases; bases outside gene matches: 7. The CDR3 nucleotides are TGCAGTGCTAGTGAGGGACTAGCGGGGGGGCCCCAAAACATTCAGTACTTC. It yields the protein CSASEGLAGGPQNIQYF.

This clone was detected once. CDR3 in DNA: TGTGCCAGCAGTGACAATAACTATGGCTACACCTTC. Translated, it gives CASSDNNYGYTF. The chain carries TRBV6-4 and TRBJ1-2; unclear D gene. Trimming left V 2 bases short and J 1 base short, with 2 bases between. Germline-derived CDR1 and CDR2 are MRHNA and SNTAGT. The CDR3 extends over 12 amino acids.

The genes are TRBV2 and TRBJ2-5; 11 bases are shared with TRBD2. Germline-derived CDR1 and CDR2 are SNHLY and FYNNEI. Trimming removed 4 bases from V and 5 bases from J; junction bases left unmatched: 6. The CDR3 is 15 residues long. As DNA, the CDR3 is TGTGCCAGCAGTGGTAGCGGGGGGGCCTGGGAGACCCAGTACTTC. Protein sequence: CASSGSGGAWETQYF.

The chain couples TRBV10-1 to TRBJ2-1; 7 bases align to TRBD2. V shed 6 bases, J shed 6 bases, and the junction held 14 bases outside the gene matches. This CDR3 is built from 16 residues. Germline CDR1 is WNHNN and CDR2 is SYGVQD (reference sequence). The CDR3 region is CASSPSLAGVTNEQFF. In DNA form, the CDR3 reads TGCGCCAGCAGCCCCTCTTTGGCGGGAGTTACCAATGAGCAGTTCTTC.

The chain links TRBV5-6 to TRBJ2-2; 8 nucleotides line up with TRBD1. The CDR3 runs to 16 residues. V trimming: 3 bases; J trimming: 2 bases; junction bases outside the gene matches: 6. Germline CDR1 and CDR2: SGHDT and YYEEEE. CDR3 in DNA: TGTGCCAGCAGCTCACCGGACAGGGTTAACACCGGGGAGCTGTTTTTT. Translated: CASSSPDRVNTGELFF.

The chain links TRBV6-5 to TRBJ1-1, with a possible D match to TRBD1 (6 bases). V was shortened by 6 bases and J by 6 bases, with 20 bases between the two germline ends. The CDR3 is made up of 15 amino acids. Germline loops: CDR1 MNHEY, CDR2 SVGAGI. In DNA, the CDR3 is TGTGCCAGCAGCCGAGCCGTACAGGGACGGGCTGAAGCTTTCTTT. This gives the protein CASSRAVQGRAEAFF.

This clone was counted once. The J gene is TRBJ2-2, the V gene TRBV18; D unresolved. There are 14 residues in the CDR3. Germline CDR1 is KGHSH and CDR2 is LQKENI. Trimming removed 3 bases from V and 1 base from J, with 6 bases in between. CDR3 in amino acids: CASSPAQNTGELFF. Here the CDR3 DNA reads TGTGCCAGCTCACCCGCCCAGAACACCGGGGAGCTGTTTTTT.

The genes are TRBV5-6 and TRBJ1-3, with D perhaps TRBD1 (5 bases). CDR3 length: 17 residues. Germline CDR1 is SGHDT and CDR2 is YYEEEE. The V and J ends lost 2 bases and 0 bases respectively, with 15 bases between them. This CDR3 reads CASSFGTPRDSGNTIYF. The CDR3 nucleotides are TGTGCCAGCAGCTTTGGTACTCCCAGGGACTCTGGAAACACCATATATTTT.

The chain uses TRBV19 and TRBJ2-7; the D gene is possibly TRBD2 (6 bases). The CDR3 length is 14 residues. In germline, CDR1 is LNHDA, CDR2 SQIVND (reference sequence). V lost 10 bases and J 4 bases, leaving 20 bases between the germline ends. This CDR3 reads CATATTTGTYEQYF. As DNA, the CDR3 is TGTGCCACCGCGACTACCACGGGGACTTACGAGCAGTACTTC.

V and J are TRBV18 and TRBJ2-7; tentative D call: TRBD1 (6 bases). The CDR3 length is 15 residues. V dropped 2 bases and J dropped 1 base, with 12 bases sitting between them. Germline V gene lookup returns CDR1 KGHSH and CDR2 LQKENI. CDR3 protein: CASSPGTGHSYEQYF. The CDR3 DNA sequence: TGTGCCAGCTCACCAGGAACAGGGCATTCCTACGAGCAGTACTTC.

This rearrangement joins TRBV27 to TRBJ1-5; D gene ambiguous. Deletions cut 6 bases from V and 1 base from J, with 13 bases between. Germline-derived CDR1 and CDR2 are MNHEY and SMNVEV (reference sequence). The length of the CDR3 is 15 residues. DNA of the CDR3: TGTGCCAGCAGGGATCGCGGTGTCAGCAATCAGCCCCAGCATTTT. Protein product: CASRDRGVSNQPQHF.

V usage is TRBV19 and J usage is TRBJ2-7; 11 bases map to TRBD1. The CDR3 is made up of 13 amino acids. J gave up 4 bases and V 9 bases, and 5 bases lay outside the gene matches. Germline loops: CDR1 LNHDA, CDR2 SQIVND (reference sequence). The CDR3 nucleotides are TGTGCCAGCACCGGGACAGGGGGTTACGAGCAGTACTTC. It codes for CASTGTGGYEQYF.

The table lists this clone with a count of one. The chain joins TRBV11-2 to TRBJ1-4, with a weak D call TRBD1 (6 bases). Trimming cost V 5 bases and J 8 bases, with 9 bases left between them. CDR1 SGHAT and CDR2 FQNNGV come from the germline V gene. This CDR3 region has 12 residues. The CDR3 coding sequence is TGTGCCAGCAGCACAGGGTCCGAAAAACTGTTTTTT. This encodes CASSTGSEKLFF.

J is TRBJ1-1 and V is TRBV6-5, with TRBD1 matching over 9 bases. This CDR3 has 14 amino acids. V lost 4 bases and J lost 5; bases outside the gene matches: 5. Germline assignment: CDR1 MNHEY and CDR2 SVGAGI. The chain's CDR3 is CASSFYRGRTEAFF. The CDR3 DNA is TGTGCCAGCAGTTTTTACAGGGGGCGGACTGAAGCTTTCTTT.

CDR3: CASSFGTDYEQYF. CDR3 nucleotides: TGTGCCAGCAGTTTCGGGACTGACTACGAGCAGTACTTC. The rearrangement uses TRBV27 and TRBJ2-7; D might be TRBD2 (6 bases). Germline assignment: CDR1 MNHEY and CDR2 SMNVEV (reference sequence). Trimming took off 3 bases at V and 3 bases at J, with 9 bases between the two ends. The CDR3 totals 13 residues.

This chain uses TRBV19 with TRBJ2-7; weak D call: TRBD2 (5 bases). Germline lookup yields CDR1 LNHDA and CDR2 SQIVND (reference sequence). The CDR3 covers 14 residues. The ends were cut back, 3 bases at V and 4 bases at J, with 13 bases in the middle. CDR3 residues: CASSIGGPAYEQYF. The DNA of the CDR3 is TGTGCCAGTAGTATCGGCGGGCCGGCTTACGAGCAGTACTTC.

The CDR3 region is CASSQKSGLAGENEQFF. The CDR3 coding sequence is TGCGCCAGCAGCCAAAAATCCGGACTAGCGGGGGAAAATGAGCAGTTCTTC. The chain uses TRBV4-1 and TRBJ2-1, with 13 nucleotides matching TRBD2. V gave up 2 bases and J gave up 7 bases; unmatched junction bases: 8. The CDR3 is made up of 17 amino acids. Germline loops: CDR1 MGHRA, CDR2 YSYEKL.

For the CDR3, the DNA is TGTGCCAGCAGCCAACACAGGGGCTATGGCTACACCTTC. It yields the protein CASSQHRGYGYTF. The V gene is TRBV14, the J gene TRBJ1-2, with 7 bases aligning to TRBD1. J gave up 4 bases and V 2 bases, and 1 base lay outside the gene matches. CDR1 SGHDN and CDR2 FVKESK come from the germline V gene. The CDR3 runs to 13 residues.

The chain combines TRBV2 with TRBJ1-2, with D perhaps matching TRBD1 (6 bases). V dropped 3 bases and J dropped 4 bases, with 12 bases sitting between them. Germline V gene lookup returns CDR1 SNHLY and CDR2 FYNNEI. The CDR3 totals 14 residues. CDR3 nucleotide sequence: TGTGCCAGCAGTGAGGGGGGGGCAGGCTATGGCTACACCTTC. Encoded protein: CASSEGGAGYGYTF.

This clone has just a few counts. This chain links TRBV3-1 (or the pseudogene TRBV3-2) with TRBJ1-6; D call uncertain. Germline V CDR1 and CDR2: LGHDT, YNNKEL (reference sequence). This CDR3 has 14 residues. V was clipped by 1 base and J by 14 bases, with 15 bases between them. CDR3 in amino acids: CASSQGSGRLALHF. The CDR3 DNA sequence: TGTGCCAGCAGCCAAGGATCAGGCAGGCTGGCCCTCCACTTT.

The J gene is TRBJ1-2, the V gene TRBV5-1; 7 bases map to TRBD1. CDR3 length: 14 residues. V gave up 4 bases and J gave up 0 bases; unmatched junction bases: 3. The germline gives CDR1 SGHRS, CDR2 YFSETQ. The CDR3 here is CASSPGQANYGYTF. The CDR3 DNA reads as TGCGCCAGCAGCCCAGGACAGGCTAACTATGGCTACACCTTC.

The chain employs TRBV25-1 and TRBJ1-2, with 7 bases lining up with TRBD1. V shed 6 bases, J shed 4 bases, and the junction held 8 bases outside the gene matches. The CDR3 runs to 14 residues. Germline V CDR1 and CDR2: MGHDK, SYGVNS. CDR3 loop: CASRPTGVGYGYTF. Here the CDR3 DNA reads TGTGCCAGCAGACCCACAGGGGTAGGCTATGGCTACACCTTC.

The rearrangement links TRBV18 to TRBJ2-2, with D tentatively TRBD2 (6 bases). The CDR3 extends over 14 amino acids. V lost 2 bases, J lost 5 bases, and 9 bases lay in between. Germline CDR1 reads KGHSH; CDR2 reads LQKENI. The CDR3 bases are TGTGCCAGCTCACCAGGAGGGAGTACCGGGGAGCTGTTTTTT. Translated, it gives CASSPGGSTGELFF.